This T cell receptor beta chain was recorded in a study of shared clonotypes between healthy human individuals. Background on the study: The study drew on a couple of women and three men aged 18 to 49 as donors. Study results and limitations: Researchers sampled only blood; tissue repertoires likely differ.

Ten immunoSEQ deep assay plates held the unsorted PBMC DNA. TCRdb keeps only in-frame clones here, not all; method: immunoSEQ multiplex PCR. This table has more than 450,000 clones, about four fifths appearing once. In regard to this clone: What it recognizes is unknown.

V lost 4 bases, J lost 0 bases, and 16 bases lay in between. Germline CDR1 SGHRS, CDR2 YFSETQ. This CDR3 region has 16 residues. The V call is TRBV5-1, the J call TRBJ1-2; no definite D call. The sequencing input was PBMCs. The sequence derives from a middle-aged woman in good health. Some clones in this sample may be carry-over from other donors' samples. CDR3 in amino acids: CASSPDPGPANYGYTF. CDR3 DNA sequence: TGCGCCAGCAGCCCCGATCCGGGCCCAGCTAACTATGGCTACACCTTC.